This is a list of T cell receptor beta chains from one sample in a study of T-cell reconstitution after alpha-beta-depleted transplantation in children. TCRdb re-derived calls from the PCR reads in MiXCR, one entry per CDR3 protein. The repertoire holds hundreds of thousands of distinct CDR3 sequences, with 20% to 30% as singletons. The sample consisted of PBMCs, mostly from graft donor cells, taken 360 days after TCRalphabeta/CD19-depleted stem cell transplant. These receptors all stem from a female patient aged 2-9 years who had a stem cell transplant for congenital amegakaryocytic thrombocytopenia, so the T cells may come from the graft donor. CDR3s include the opening cysteine and the closing phenylalanine or tryptophan. A D gene is named only where the DNA matches it firmly. Some rows mark clone size as missing; the rest say once, few, many or name a class of expanded clone.

len	abundance	v_gene	j_gene	d_gene	CDR3aa	CDR3nt
16	NA	TRBV24-1	TRBJ2-1	TRBD2	CATSDLGGSSYNEQFF	TGTGCCACCAGTGATTTAGGCGGGAGCTCCTACAATGAGCAGTTCTTC
15	NA	TRBV5-1	TRBJ2-4	NA	CASSSYDGAKNTQYF	TGCGCCAGCAGCTCATACGACGGAGCCAAAAACACTCAGTACTTC
17	NA	TRBV5-1	TRBJ1-1	NA	CASSLVYGEGVNTEAFF	TGCGCCAGCAGCTTGGTTTATGGGGAGGGGGTGAACACTGAAGCTTTCTTT
18	once	TRBV3-1	TRBJ2-7	NA	CASSQELIGHRSSYEQYF	TGTGCCAGCAGCCAGGAATTAATAGGACACCGGAGCTCCTACGAGCAGTACTTC
13	few	TRBV12-3/TRBV12-4	TRBJ1-2	NA	CASSFPPGHGYTF	TGTGCCAGCAGTTTCCCCCCAGGTCATGGCTACACCTTC
14	many	TRBV14	TRBJ1-2	NA	CASSQEARVYGYTF	TGTGCCAGCAGCCAAGAGGCCCGGGTCTATGGCTACACCTTC
13	NA	TRBV5-1	TRBJ2-5	NA	CASSPDKEETQYF	TGCGCCAGCAGCCCTGACAAGGAAGAGACCCAGTACTTC
14	few	TRBV12-3/TRBV12-4	TRBJ1-3	NA	CASSPARTGNTIYF	TGTGCCAGCAGCCCTGCGCGGACTGGAAACACCATATATTTT
17	NA	TRBV20-1	TRBJ2-3	TRBD2	CSARPGRGHPRSDTQYF	TGCAGTGCTAGACCTGGGAGGGGCCACCCCAGGTCAGATACGCAGTATTTT
15	NA	TRBV14	TRBJ2-1	NA	CASSQAASSYNEQFF	TGTGCCAGCAGCCAAGCAGCGAGCTCCTACAATGAGCAGTTCTTC
15	few	TRBV20-1	TRBJ2-7	TRBD2	CSARTTSGGRYEQYF	TGCAGTGCACGTACGACTAGCGGGGGACGCTACGAGCAGTACTTC
12	NA	TRBV12-3/TRBV12-4	TRBJ1-5	NA	CASRAKNQPQHF	TGTGCCAGCAGGGCTAAGAATCAGCCCCAGCATTTT
14	once	TRBV2	TRBJ2-2	NA	CASSEAWDTGELFF	TGTGCCAGCAGTGAAGCGTGGGACACCGGGGAGCTGTTTTTT
12	few	TRBV6-5	TRBJ1-2	NA	CASCQPGNGYTF	TGTGCCAGCTGCCAACCGGGTAATGGCTACACCTTC
13	NA	TRBV20-1	TRBJ1-6	NA	CSARDGKRSALHF	TGCAGTGCTAGAGATGGGAAAAGATCGGCCCTCCACTTT
15	few	TRBV6-5	TRBJ2-7	NA	CASSYETGLRYEQYF	TGTGCCAGCAGTTACGAGACAGGTCTACGGTACGAGCAGTACTTC
16	NA	TRBV2	TRBJ2-3	NA	CASSDGRLPKADTQYF	TGTGCCAGCAGTGACGGACGACTCCCAAAGGCAGATACGCAGTATTTT
17	few	TRBV12-3/TRBV12-4	TRBJ1-3	NA	CASSLTPPDSSGNTIYF	TGTGCCAGCAGTTTAACCCCCCCCGACAGCTCTGGAAACACCATATATTTT
15	few	TRBV12-3/TRBV12-4	TRBJ1-2	NA	CASSTTLTAYYGYTF	TGTGCCAGCAGTACAACGTTGACAGCCTACTATGGCTACACCTTC
15	NA	TRBV24-1	TRBJ2-1	NA	CATSDLWSSYNEQFF	TGTGCCACCAGTGATTTGTGGAGCTCCTACAATGAGCAGTTCTTC
13	NA	TRBV20-1	TRBJ1-1	NA	CSARETRNTEAFF	TGCAGTGCTAGAGAGACAAGGAACACTGAAGCTTTCTTT
16	few	TRBV10-3	TRBJ1-1	NA	CAISVQAGAVNTEAFF	TGTGCCATCAGTGTCCAGGCGGGGGCAGTGAACACTGAAGCTTTCTTT